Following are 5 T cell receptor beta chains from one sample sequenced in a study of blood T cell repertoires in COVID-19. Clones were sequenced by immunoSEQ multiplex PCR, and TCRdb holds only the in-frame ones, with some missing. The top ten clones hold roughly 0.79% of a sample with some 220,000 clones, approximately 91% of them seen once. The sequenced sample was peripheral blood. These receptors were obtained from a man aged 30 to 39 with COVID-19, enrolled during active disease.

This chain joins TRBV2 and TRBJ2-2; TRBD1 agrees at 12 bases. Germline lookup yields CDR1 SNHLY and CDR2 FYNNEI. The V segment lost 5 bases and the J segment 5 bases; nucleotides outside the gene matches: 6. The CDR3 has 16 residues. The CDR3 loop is CASSPGTGGLTGELFF. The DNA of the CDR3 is TGTGCCAGCAGTCCCGGGACAGGGGGCCTTACCGGGGAGCTGTTTTTT.

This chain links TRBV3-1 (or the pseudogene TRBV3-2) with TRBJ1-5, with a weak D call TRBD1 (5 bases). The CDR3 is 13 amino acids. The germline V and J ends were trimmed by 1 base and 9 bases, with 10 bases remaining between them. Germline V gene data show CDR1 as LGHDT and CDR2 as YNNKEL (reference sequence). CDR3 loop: CASSQGTTGPQHF. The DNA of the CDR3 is TGTGCCAGCAGCCAAGGGACAACGGGGCCCCAGCATTTT.

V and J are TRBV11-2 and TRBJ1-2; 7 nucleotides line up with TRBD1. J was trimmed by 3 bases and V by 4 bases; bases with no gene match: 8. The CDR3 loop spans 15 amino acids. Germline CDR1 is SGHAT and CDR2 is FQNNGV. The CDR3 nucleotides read TGTGCCAGCAGCTCTCCGGGACAGAGCCACTATGGCTACACCTTC. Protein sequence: CASSSPGQSHYGYTF.

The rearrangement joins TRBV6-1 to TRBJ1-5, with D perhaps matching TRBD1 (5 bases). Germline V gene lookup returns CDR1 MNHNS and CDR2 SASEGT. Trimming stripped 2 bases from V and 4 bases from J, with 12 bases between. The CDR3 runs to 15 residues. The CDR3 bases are TGTGCCAGCAGTGAAAGGCAGGGCCGTAATCAGCCCCAGCATTTT. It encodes CASSERQGRNQPQHF.

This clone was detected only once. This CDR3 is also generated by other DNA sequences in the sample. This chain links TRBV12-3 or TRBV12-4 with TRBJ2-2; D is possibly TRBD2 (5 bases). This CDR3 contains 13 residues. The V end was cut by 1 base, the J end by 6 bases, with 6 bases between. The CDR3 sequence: CASSLGGAGELFF. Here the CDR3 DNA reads TGTGCCAGCAGTTTAGGGGGAGCCGGGGAGCTGTTTTTT.